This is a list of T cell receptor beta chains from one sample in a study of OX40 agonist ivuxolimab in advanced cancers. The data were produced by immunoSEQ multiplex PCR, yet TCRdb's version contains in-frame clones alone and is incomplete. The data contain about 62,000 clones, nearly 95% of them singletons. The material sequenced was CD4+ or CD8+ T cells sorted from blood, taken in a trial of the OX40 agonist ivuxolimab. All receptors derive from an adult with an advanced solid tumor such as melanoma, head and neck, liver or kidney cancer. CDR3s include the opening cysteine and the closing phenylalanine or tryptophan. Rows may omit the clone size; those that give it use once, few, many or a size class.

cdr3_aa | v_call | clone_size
CASSLGGARNEQFF | TRBV7-3 | -
CASSQIGAVAGELFF | TRBV16 | -
CASSLYSQSSYEQYF | TRBV7-2 | -
CASSLAFGDTEAFF | TRBV7-9 | -
CASSLWASGSDEQFF | TRBV11-2 | -
CASSYGGSGEQFF | TRBV6-6 | -
CASSMTQSSGNTIYF | TRBV5-1 | -
CASTPSTSGSVGELFF | TRBV7-3 | -
CASSWTDGSEAFF | TRBV5-4 | -
CASSLEGPNTEAFF | TRBV7-3 | -
CASSISGRQHF | TRBV19 | -
CASSQDRSGYEQYF | TRBV4-1 | -
CASSPLDRVDQPQHF | TRBV6-6 | -
CASSLAGSQETQYF | TRBV7-9 | -
CASSLGTSAQETQYF | TRBV27 | -
CASSLENGYTF | TRBV7-9 | -
CASSLGTGAYEQYF | TRBV5-6 | few
CASNIVGGAYNEQFF | TRBV27 | -